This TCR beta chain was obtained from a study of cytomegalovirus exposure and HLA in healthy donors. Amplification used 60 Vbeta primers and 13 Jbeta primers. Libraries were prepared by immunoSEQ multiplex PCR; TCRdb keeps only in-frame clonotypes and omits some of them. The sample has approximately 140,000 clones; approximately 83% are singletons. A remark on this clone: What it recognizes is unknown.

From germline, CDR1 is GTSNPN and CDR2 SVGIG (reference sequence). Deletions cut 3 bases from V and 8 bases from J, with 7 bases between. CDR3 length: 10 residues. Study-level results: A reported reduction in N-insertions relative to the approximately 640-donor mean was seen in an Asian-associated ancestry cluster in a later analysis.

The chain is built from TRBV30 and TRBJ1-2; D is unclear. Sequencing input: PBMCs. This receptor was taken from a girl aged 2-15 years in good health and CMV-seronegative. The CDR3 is CAWSGGGYTF. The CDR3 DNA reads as TGTGCCTGGAGCGGAGGGGGCTACACCTTC.